The 30 T cell receptor beta chains below were found in one sample sequenced in a study of OX40 agonist ivuxolimab in advanced cancers. Profiled with immunoSEQ multiplex PCR; TCRdb holds only in-frame clones, not every one. The top ten hold roughly 0.5% of the sample, which has tens of thousands of clones, approximately 85% seen once. The sequenced sample was CD4+ or CD8+ T cells sorted from blood, obtained in a trial of the OX40 agonist ivuxolimab. All receptors derive from an adult with an advanced solid tumor such as melanoma, head and neck, liver or kidney cancer.

The chain links TRBV5-4 to TRBJ1-2, with D uncertain. The V gene's germline CDR1 is SGHNT and CDR2 YYREEE (reference sequence). CDR3 length equals 13 residues. The germline V and J ends were trimmed by 1 base and 5 bases, with 9 bases remaining between them. CDR3 nucleotide sequence: TGTGCCAGCAGCTTGAACAGACTTTATGGCTACACCTTC. It translates to CASSLNRLYGYTF.

The chain's CDR3 is CASSRQGSNQPQHF. CDR3 nucleotide sequence: TGTGCCAGCAGCAGACAGGGAAGCAATCAGCCCCAGCATTTT. The chain recombines TRBV6-1 with TRBJ1-5, with 7 bases fitting TRBD1. Germline CDR1 and CDR2: MNHNS and SASEGT. V lost 6 bases, J lost 1 base, and 3 bases stayed unmatched. This CDR3 comprises 14 residues.

The V and J genes are TRBV7-2 and TRBJ2-5, with TRBD2 matching over 7 bases. Germline values: CDR1 SGHTA, CDR2 FQGNSA. The CDR3 covers 15 residues. J gave up 3 bases and V 1 base, and 5 bases lay outside the gene matches. CDR3 sequence: CASSLVGGREETQYF. The CDR3 region has the DNA TGTGCCAGCAGCTTAGTGGGCGGGAGAGAAGAGACCCAGTACTTC.

The chain recombines TRBV9 with TRBJ2-2, with D perhaps matching TRBD1 (6 bases). Germline V gives CDR1 SGDLS, CDR2 YYNGEE. The CDR3 runs 16 residues. The V end lost 0 bases, the J end lost 3 bases, and 12 bases lay between the germline ends. The CDR3 loop is CASSVGGRTDTGELFF. The CDR3 DNA sequence: TGTGCCAGCAGCGTAGGGGGGCGCACGGACACCGGGGAGCTGTTTTTT.

V and J are TRBV16 and TRBJ1-1; D unclear. This CDR3 region has 13 residues. V lost 4 bases and J lost 7, with 13 bases in between. Germline V gene sequence: CDR1 KGHSY, CDR2 FQNENV. CDR3 DNA sequence: TGTGCCAGCAGCCGGCAGTCGGACCTTGAAGCTTTCTTT. Protein: CASSRQSDLEAFF.

Comment on this clone: The junction and the germline gene differ at one end; a read error may be behind it. The chain recombines TRBV14 with TRBJ2-7, with D maybe TRBD1 (6 bases). Per germline, CDR1 SGHDN and CDR2 FVKESK. The CDR3 loop spans 14 amino acids. This CDR3 reads CASNQDGQHYEQYF. The DNA for the CDR3 is TGTGCCAGCAACCAAGATGGACAGCACTACGAGCAGTACTTC.

This rearrangement joins TRBV6-5 to TRBJ1-2, with a weak D call TRBD1 (6 bases). V was pared by 8 bases and J by 2 bases, with 18 bases between. Germline loops: CDR1 MNHEY, CDR2 SVGAGI. The CDR3 has 15 amino acids. For the CDR3, the DNA is TGTGCCAGCGGCTACGGGGGCTCGCTAAACTATGGCTACACCTTC. The encoded protein is CASGYGGSLNYGYTF.

This chain uses TRBV11-2 with TRBJ2-7; 9 bases match TRBD2. This CDR3 contains 15 residues. CDR1 and CDR2 (germline): SGHAT, FQNNGV. V shed 2 bases, J shed 5 bases, and the junction held 7 bases outside the gene matches. The CDR3 bases are TGTGCCAGCAGCTTAAGGGCTAGCGGGAACCACGAGCAGTACTTC. Its translation: CASSLRASGNHEQYF.

This chain connects TRBV29-1 to TRBJ1-1, with D perhaps TRBD1 (5 bases). The CDR3 length is 13 residues. Germline CDR1 SQVTM, CDR2 ANQGSEA. Trimming took 4 bases from V and 11 from J, leaving 20 bases between them. The CDR3 nucleotides are TGCAGCGTTGGGGGAGACAGAAGCCCGAGGGCTTTCTTT. The encoded protein is CSVGGDRSPRAFF.

This clone was seen a few times. This sequence joins TRBV11-3 and TRBJ2-2; 12 nucleotides agree with TRBD2. The germline CDR1 and CDR2 sequences are SGHNT and YENEEA. The length of the CDR3 is 15 residues. V shed 4 bases and J 4 bases; nucleotides not matched to a gene: 1. The CDR3, as DNA: TGTGCCAGCAGCTCGGGACTAGCGGGCACCGGGGAGCTGTTTTTT. Its translation is CASSSGLAGTGELFF.

The CDR3 reads CASSSSGVGTYEQYF. The CDR3, as DNA: TGTGCCAGCAGCTCCTCAGGGGTAGGGACCTACGAGCAGTACTTC. This chain joins TRBV11-1 and TRBJ2-7; the D gene is possibly TRBD1 (6 bases). V dropped 4 bases and J dropped 2 bases, with 15 bases sitting between them. The CDR3 loop spans 15 amino acids. Germline V gene lookup returns CDR1 SGHAT and CDR2 FQDESV (reference sequence).

Details on this clone: The germline gene is not matched at one end of the junction; a read error may be the cause. The chain uses TRBV7-7 and TRBJ2-5; TRBD2 agrees at 9 bases. The germline CDR1 and CDR2 sequences are SSHAT and FNYEAQ (reference sequence). The CDR3 covers 16 residues. Written as DNA, the CDR3 is TGTGCTAGCAGCTTAAATAGCGGGAGAAGTAGTGAGACCCAGTACTTC. Translating gives CASSLNSGRSSETQYF.

V and J are TRBV6-1 and TRBJ1-1; no clear D. In germline, CDR1 is MNHNS, CDR2 SASEGT. CDR3 size: 12 residues. V was shortened by 5 bases and J by 4 bases, with 8 bases between the two germline ends. CDR3 region: CASSIPSTEAFF. The DNA of the CDR3 is TGTGCCAGCAGTATCCCGAGCACTGAAGCTTTCTTT.

This clone was seen more than once but under ten times. The chain carries TRBV5-6 and TRBJ1-3; perhaps TRBD1 as D (5 bases). The CDR3 sequence is 14 residues long. Per germline, CDR1 SGHDT and CDR2 YYEEEE. V lost 3 bases to trimming and J lost 0 bases, with 7 bases between them. CDR3 amino acids: CASSWDGSGNTIYF. CDR3 in DNA: TGTGCCAGCAGCTGGGACGGCTCTGGAAACACCATATATTTT.

The chain is built from TRBV5-4 and TRBJ2-3, with D tentatively TRBD1 (6 bases). CDR3 length: 15 residues. Germline-derived CDR1 and CDR2 are SGHNT and YYREEE (reference sequence). The germline V and J ends were trimmed by 4 bases and 3 bases, with 15 bases remaining between them. CDR3 amino acids: CASSRGGMRTDTQYF. Here the CDR3 DNA reads TGTGCCAGCAGCCGAGGGGGTATGAGGACAGATACGCAGTATTTT.

DNA for the CDR3: TGTGCCAGCTCACCAGTGGAGGGGGGTGAGCAGTTCTTC. Translation gives CASSPVEGGEQFF. The chain links TRBV18 to TRBJ2-1; D may be TRBD1 or TRBD2 (6 bases each). There are 13 residues in the CDR3. The germline gives CDR1 KGHSH, CDR2 LQKENI. The V gene lost 2 bases and the J gene lost 9 bases, with 11 bases spanning the gap.

The chain couples TRBV28 to TRBJ1-1; D call uncertain. Trimming left V 6 bases short and J 5 bases short, with 13 bases between. Germline-derived CDR1 and CDR2 are MDHEN and SYDVKM. The CDR3 sequence is 13 residues long. CDR3 sequence (DNA): TGTGCCAGCAGACTACCAGGAGGGACTGAAGCTTTCTTT. The encoded protein is CASRLPGGTEAFF.

V gene TRBV19 combines with J gene TRBJ1-4; 8 bases match TRBD1. V lost 7 bases, J lost 0 bases, and 10 bases stayed unmatched. Germline CDR1 is LNHDA and CDR2 is SQIVND (reference sequence). This CDR3 has 17 residues. CDR3 DNA sequence: TGTGCCAGTACCACACCCGGACAGGGCGCAACTAATGAAAAACTGTTTTTT. Its translation is CASTTPGQGATNEKLFF.

The DNA of the CDR3 is TGTGCCACCAGCACCCGTGGGACGTTAAGGCGAGCTTTCTTT. It specifies CATSTRGTLRRAFF. The rearrangement uses TRBV15 and TRBJ1-1; TRBD1 might be the D (5 bases). Trimming took 4 bases from V and 10 from J, leaving 19 bases between them. There are 14 residues in the CDR3. Germline loops: CDR1 LNHNV, CDR2 YYDKDF (reference sequence).

This CDR3 reads CATSRDNYGYTF. In DNA form, the CDR3 reads TGTGCCACCAGCAGAGATAACTATGGCTACACCTTC. This sequence joins TRBV15 and TRBJ1-2; D is uncertain. Trimming took 0 bases from V and 1 from J, leaving 0 bases between them. This CDR3 region has 12 residues. Germline CDR1 is LNHNV and CDR2 is YYDKDF (reference sequence).

This rearrangement joins TRBV11-3 to TRBJ2-7, with D perhaps matching TRBD1 (6 bases). CDR3 length equals 18 residues. In germline, CDR1 is SGHNT, CDR2 YENEEA. Trimming took off 1 base at V and 2 bases at J, with 21 bases between the two ends. The CDR3 here is CASSLVGGGFPFPYEQYF. For the CDR3, the DNA is TGTGCCAGCAGCTTAGTTGGGGGCGGGTTTCCTTTCCCCTACGAGCAGTACTTC.

The rearrangement joins TRBV27 to TRBJ2-6; a weak D match, TRBD2 (7 bases). This CDR3 contains 16 residues. Germline V gene lookup returns CDR1 MNHEY and CDR2 SMNVEV (reference sequence). V was pared by 7 bases and J by 2 bases, with 15 bases between. The CDR3 here is CASTQGGGTGANVLTF. The CDR3 bases are TGTGCCAGCACCCAAGGGGGGGGAACTGGGGCCAACGTCCTGACTTTC.

This clone was seen a handful of times. The chain is built from TRBV6-1 and TRBJ2-7; TRBD2 is a possible D gene (5 bases). CDR1 is MNHNS and CDR2 is SASEGT in the germline V gene. The CDR3 spans 15 residues. Trimming pared 4 bases from V and 1 base from J, leaving 14 bases between. The CDR3 here is CASSGGSLGSYEQYF. CDR3 coding DNA: TGTGCCAGCAGTGGTGGGTCACTAGGTTCCTACGAGCAGTACTTC.

The chain joins TRBV30 to TRBJ1-3, with D unclear. V was cut by 2 bases and J by 4 bases, with 9 bases left in between. This CDR3 has 13 residues. Germline CDR1 is GTSNPN and CDR2 is SVGIG (reference sequence). CDR3 in amino acids: CAWSPYIGNTIYF. The CDR3 DNA reads as TGTGCCTGGAGTCCGTACATCGGAAACACCATATATTTT.

The V call is TRBV6-5, the J call TRBJ2-1; TRBD2 agrees at 11 bases. Losses at the gene ends were 9 bases for V and 2 bases for J; bases not matched to a gene: 0. The CDR3 consists of 13 residues. The germline CDR1 and CDR2 sequences are MNHEY and SVGAGI. This CDR3 reads CASSGGAYNEQFF. The CDR3 DNA reads as TGTGCCAGTAGCGGGGGGGCCTACAATGAGCAGTTCTTC.

The chain has TRBV6-1 and TRBJ2-7; 7 bases fit TRBD1. Germline values: CDR1 MNHNS, CDR2 SASEGT. This CDR3 region has 13 residues. V lost 5 bases, J lost 3 bases, and 4 bases stayed unmatched. The CDR3 nucleotides read TGTGCCAGCAGTCAACGACAGGGCTACGAGCAGTACTTC. Translating it yields CASSQRQGYEQYF.

The chain is built from TRBV6-5 and TRBJ1-1; D call uncertain. Germline V CDR1 and CDR2: MNHEY, SVGAGI. The CDR3 is made up of 14 amino acids. V was trimmed by 3 bases and J by 0 bases, leaving 8 bases between them. This chain's CDR3 is CASSYGQMNTEAFF. CDR3 DNA sequence: TGTGCCAGCAGTTATGGTCAGATGAACACTGAAGCTTTCTTT.

This chain links TRBV6-5 with TRBJ2-7; D is uncertain. V shed 2 bases and J shed 4 bases, with 12 bases lying between them. CDR3 length: 14 amino acids. Looked up from germline, CDR1 is MNHEY and CDR2 is SVGAGI. The CDR3 region has the DNA TGTGCCAGCAGTTACAGAGTTCTCGGGTACGAGCAGTACTTC. It is translated as CASSYRVLGYEQYF.

The chain uses TRBV10-1 and TRBJ2-2; D is perhaps TRBD1 (5 bases). V was clipped by 3 bases and J by 1 base, with 6 bases between them. Germline V gives CDR1 WNHNN, CDR2 SYGVQD (reference sequence). The CDR3 runs to 14 residues. This chain's CDR3 is CASSEGQNTGELFF. CDR3 sequence (DNA): TGCGCCAGCAGTGAAGGACAGAACACCGGGGAGCTGTTTTTT.

V is TRBV7-6 and J is TRBJ2-2; 8 bases are a match to TRBD2. J gave up 1 base and V 5 bases, and 3 bases lay outside the gene matches. Germline values: CDR1 SGHVS, CDR2 FNYEAQ. The CDR3 sequence is 15 residues long. CDR3 coding DNA: TGTGCCAGCAGCAGAAGCGGGGGGAACACCGGGGAGCTGTTTTTT. As protein: CASSRSGGNTGELFF.